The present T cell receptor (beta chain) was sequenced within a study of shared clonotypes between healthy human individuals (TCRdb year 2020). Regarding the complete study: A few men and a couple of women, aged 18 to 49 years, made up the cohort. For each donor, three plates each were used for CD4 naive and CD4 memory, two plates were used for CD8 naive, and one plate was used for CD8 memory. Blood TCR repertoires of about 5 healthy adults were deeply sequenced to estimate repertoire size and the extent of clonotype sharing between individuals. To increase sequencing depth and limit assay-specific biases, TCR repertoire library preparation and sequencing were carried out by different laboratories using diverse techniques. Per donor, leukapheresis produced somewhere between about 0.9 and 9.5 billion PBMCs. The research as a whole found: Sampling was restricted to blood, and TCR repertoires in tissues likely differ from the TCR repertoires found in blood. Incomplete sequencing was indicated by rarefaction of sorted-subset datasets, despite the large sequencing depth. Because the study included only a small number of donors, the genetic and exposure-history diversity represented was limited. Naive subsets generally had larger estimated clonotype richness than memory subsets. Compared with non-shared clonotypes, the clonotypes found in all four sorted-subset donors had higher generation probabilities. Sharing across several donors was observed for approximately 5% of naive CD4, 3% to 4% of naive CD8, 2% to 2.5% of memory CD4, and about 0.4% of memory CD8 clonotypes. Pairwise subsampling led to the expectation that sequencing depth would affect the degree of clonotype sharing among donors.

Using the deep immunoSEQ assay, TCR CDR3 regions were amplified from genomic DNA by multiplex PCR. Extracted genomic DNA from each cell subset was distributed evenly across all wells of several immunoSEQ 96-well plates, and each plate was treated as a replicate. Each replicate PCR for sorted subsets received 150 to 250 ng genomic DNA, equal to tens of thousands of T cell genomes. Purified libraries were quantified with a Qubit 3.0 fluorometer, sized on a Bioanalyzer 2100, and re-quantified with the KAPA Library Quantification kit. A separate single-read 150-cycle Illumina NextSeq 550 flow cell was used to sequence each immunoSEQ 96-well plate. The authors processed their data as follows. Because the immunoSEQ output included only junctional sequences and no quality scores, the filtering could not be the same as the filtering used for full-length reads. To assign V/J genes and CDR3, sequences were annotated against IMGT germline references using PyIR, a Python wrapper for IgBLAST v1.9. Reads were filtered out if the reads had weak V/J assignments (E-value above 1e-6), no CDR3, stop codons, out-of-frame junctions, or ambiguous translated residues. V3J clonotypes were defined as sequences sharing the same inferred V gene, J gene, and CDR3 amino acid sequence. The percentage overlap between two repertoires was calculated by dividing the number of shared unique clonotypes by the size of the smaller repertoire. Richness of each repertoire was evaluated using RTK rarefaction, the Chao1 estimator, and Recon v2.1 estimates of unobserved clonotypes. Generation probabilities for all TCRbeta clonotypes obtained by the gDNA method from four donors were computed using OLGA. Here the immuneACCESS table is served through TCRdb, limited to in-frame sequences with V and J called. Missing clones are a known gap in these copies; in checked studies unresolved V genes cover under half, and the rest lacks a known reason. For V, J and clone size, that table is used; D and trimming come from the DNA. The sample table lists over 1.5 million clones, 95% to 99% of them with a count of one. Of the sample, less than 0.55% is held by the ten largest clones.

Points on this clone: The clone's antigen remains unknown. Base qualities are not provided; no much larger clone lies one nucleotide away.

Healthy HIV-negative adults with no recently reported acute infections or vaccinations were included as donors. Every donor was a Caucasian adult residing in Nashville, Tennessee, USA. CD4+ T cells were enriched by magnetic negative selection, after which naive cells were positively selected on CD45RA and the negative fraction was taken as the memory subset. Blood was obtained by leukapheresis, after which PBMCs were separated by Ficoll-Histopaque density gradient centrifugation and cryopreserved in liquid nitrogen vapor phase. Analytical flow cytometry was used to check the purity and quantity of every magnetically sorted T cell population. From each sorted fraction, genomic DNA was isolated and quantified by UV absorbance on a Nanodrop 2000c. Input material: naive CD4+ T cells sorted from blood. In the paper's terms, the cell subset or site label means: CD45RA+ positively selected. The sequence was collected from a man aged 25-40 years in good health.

The CDR3 corresponds to CASSFYENTEAFF. The bases read TGTGCCAGCAGCTTTTATGAGAACACTGAAGCTTTCTTT. The chain couples TRBV5-5 to TRBJ1-1; the D gene cannot be named for sure. The germline ends are 6 bases apart after V is trimmed by 2 bases and J by 1 base. The CDR3, cysteine through phenylalanine, is 13 amino acids long. Solely the CDR3 DNA is kept, with 39 bases framed from the first base. As encoded in the germline V gene (reference sequence), CDR1 is SGHKS while CDR2 is YYEKEE.